The next 6 T cell receptor beta chains were all read from a single sample in a study of metastatic and nonmetastatic thyroid tumors. With MiXCR, TCRdb reprocessed the PCR reads. The table has around 30,000 clones, 10% to 13% seen once; the top ten hold 15% to 20%. Thyroid surgery had not been preceded by any treatment in any patient. Sample: blood. The receptors derive from a female donor with papillary thyroid cancer or a benign thyroid nodule (not recorded which). Some clones in this sample may be carry-over from other donors' samples.

The rearrangement joins TRBV7-6 to TRBJ2-3; D is unclear. The CDR3 spans 13 residues. V lost 5 bases to trimming and J lost 4 bases, with 10 bases between them. The germline CDR1 and CDR2 sequences are SGHVS and FNYEAQ. DNA for the CDR3: TGTGCCAGCAGCCGAAATCGGGCAGATACGCAGTATTTT. Translation: CASSRNRADTQYF.

This clone was seen ten or more times. The J gene is TRBJ1-4, the V gene TRBV4-3, with unresolved D. The V end was cut by 0 bases, the J end by 10 bases, with 24 bases between. Germline assignment: CDR1 LGHNA and CDR2 YSLEER. The CDR3 covers 18 residues. The chain's CDR3 is CASSQDGGVPGRRGKLFF. The CDR3 DNA follows: TGCGCCAGCAGCCAAGATGGTGGAGTCCCGGGCCGGAGAGGAAAACTGTTTTTT.

This clone came up many times. This chain uses TRBV4-2 with TRBJ2-1, with a weak D call TRBD1 (5 bases). CDR3 length: 13 amino acids. Germline V gene lookup returns CDR1 LGHNA and CDR2 YNFKEQ. Trimming cost V 1 base and J 9 bases, with 10 bases left between them. The CDR3 sequence: CASSQGITGEQFF. CDR3 in DNA: TGTGCCAGCAGCCAAGGGATCACAGGTGAGCAGTTCTTC.

This clone was counted at least ten times. The CDR3 DNA sequence: TGCAGTGCTAGAGAAGGCACAGATACGCAGTATTTT. Amino acid sequence: CSAREGTDTQYF. The rearrangement joins TRBV20-1 to TRBJ2-3, with no clear D. This CDR3 is 12 amino acids long. CDR1 and CDR2 (germline): DFQATT, SNEGSKA (reference sequence). V gave up 0 bases and J gave up 1 base, with 2 bases separating them.

This clone was detected many times. The chain uses TRBV27 and TRBJ2-1, with 12 bases identical to TRBD2. Per the germline V gene, CDR1 is MNHEY and CDR2 is SMNVEV (reference sequence). This CDR3 contains 17 residues. V was clipped by 4 bases and J by 5 bases; unmatched bases: 9. CDR3 loop: CASSSRNLAGGNNEQFF. The CDR3, as DNA: TGTGCCAGCAGTTCAAGAAATCTAGCGGGGGGGAACAATGAGCAGTTCTTC.

This clone was seen at least ten times. The DNA for the CDR3 is TGTGCCAGCAGTTCCACAACCGGGACTAGCGGTCAAGTACTCTCCTACAATGAGCAGTTCTTC. Protein: CASSSTTGTSGQVLSYNEQFF. This rearrangement joins TRBV5-7 to TRBJ2-1, with TRBD2 identical over 11 bases. TRBV5-7 counts as an open reading frame of uncertain function. This CDR3 spans 21 amino acids. V was clipped by 5 bases and J by 0 bases; unmatched bases: 19.